This TCR beta chain originates from a study of blood T cells in healthy people across ages. This clonotype was observed a few times. The V gene's germline CDR1 is SGHTA and CDR2 FQGNSA. CDR3 length: 16 residues. Trimming removed 5 bases from V and 2 bases from J; junction bases left unmatched: 6. Primers used in a second PCR of roughly 6 to 12 cycles were a sample-barcoded 5' primer and a J-beta primer mix. In TCRdb, the 5' RACE reads were re-called with MiXCR into one record per CDR3 protein. The sample yields roughly 1,700,000 distinct CDR3 sequences, approximately 28% seen once. Sequences were obtained from blood. The chain couples TRBV7-2 to TRBJ2-7; 13 bases map to TRBD2. This sequence originates from a woman in her 30s in good health. Here the CDR3 DNA reads TGTGCCAGCAGCCAGGGACTAGCGGGGTTAACCTACGAGCAGTACTTC. It yields the protein CASSQGLAGLTYEQYF.